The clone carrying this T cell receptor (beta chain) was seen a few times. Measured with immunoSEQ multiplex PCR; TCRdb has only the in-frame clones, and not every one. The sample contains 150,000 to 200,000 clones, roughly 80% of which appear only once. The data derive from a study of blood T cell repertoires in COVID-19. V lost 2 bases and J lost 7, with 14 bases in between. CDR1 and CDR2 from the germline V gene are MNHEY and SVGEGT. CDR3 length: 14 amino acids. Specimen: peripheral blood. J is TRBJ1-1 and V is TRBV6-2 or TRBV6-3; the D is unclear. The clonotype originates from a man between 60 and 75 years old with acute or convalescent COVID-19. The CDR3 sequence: CASSYRRVAGEAFF. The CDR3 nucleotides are TGTGCCAGCAGTTACCGTAGGGTTGCGGGTGAAGCTTTCTTT.